The clone carrying this T cell receptor beta chain came up many times. TCRs were amplified for roughly 20 PCR cycles with a constant-region primer and V-primer adapter. TCRdb analysed the reads with MiXCR anew, one entry per CDR3 protein. The sample shows some 45,000 distinct CDR3 sequences, 12% of them seen only once. This entry is derived from a study of low-dose radiotherapy and immunotherapy resistance in tumors. Stated time point: before trial treatment. Nivolumab, ipilimumab, aspirin, low-dose cyclophosphamide and low-dose radiotherapy were all administered to the donors. Trimming stripped 6 bases from V and 4 bases from J, with 20 bases between. This CDR3 contains 15 residues. Germline CDR1 SGHRS, CDR2 YFSETQ.

V is TRBV5-1 and J is TRBJ2-7; D may be TRBD2 (5 bases). The origin of this receptor is a female donor with ovarian cancer. The sequencing used PBMCs, collected before treatment. CDR3 sequence reads: CASTEGSFGVYEQYF. DNA for the CDR3: TGCGCCAGCACCGAAGGCTCCTTCGGGGTATACGAGCAGTACTTC.